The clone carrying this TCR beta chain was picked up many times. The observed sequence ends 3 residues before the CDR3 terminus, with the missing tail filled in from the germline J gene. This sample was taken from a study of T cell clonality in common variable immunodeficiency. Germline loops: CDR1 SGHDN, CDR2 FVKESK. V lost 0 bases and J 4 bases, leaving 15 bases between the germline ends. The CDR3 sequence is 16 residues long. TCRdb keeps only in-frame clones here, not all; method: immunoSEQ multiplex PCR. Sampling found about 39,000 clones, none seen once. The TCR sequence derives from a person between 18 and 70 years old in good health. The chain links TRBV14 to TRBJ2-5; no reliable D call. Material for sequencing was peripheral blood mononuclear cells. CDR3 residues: CASSQEEHRKGETQYF. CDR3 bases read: TGTGCCAGCAGCCAAGAGGAACACAGAAAGGGAGAGACC.